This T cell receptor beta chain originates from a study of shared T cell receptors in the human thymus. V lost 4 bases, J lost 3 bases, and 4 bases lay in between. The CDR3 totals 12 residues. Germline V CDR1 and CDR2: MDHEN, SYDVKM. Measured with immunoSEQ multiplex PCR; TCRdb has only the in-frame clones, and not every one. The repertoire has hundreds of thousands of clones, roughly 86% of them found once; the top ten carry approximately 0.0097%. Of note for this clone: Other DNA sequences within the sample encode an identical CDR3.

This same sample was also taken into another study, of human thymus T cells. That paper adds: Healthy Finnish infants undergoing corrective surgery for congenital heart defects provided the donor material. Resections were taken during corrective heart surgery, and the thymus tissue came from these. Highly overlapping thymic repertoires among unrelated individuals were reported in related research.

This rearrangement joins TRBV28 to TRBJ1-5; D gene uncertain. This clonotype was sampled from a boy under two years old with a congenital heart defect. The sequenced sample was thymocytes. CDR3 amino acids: CASSSPNQPQHF. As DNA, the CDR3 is TGTGCCAGCAGTTCTCCCAATCAGCCCCAGCATTTT.